A single T cell receptor (beta chain) is shown here with its context. As yet, its antigen is unknown. CDR1 and CDR2 (germline): SGHKS, YYEKEE (reference sequence). V shed 0 bases and J 4 bases; nucleotides not matched to a gene: 7. The CDR3 totals 15 residues. Here immunoSEQ multiplex PCR was the method, and the copy in TCRdb shows in-frame clones only, minus some. This table has 100,000 to 150,000 clones, 89% appearing once. This sample was taken from a study of T cell responses to AZD1222 COVID-19 vaccine. Regarding the study as a whole: Females outnumbered males among donors, who were mostly white British; clonal diversity was possibly underestimated. The study reported that nearly half of spike-specific TCRs target unmutated variant regions. Vaccine-associated CD4 TCRs spanned spike, dominant at 160-218 and 743-854.

The chain has TRBV5-5 and TRBJ2-7; 7 nucleotides agree with TRBD1. This TCR was sampled from an adult in good health. This sample comprised peripheral blood, obtained on day 0 of AZD1222 vaccination. The CDR3 coding sequence is TGTGCCAGCAGCTTGGCCCCGGGACAGTCTTACGAGCAGTACTTC. The encoded protein is CASSLAPGQSYEQYF.